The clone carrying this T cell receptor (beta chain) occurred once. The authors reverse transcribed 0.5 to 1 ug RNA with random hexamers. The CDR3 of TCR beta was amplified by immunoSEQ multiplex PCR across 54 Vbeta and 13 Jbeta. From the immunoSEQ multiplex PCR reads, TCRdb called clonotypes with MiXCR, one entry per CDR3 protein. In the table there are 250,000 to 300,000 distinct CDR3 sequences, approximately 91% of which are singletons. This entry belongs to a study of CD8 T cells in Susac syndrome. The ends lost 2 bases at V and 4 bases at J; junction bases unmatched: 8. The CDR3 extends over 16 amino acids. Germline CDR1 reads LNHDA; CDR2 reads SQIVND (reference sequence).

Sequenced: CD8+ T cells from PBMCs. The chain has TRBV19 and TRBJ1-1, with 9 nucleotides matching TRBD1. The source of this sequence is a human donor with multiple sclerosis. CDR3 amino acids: CASSIPQGAEGTEAFF. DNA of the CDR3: TGTGCCAGTAGTATACCACAGGGGGCGGAGGGCACTGAAGCTTTCTTT.